The clone carrying this T cell receptor beta chain came up a few times. The antigen is undetermined. The data were taken from a study of cytomegalovirus exposure and HLA in healthy donors. Points from the study as a whole: CMV antigen specificity was confirmed in vitro for three CMV-associated chains.

The primer mix had 60 Vbeta and 13 Jbeta primers. The data were produced by immunoSEQ multiplex PCR, yet TCRdb's version contains in-frame clones alone and is incomplete. The sample lists 170,000 or so clones; 80% were seen once. In germline, CDR1 is LNHDA, CDR2 SQIVND (reference sequence). The CDR3 sequence is 15 residues long. Germline trimming cut 5 bases from V and 9 bases from J; bases unmatched to any gene: 9. Specimen: PBMCs. The gene calls are TRBV19 and TRBJ1-6; 8 nucleotides line up with TRBD1. The TCR sequence derives from a boy between 10 and 17 years old in good health and CMV-seronegative. The CDR3 here is CASSPPQGAASPLHF. CDR3 DNA sequence: TGTGCCAGTAGTCCCCCCCAGGGGGCAGCTTCACCCCTCCACTTT. The whole variable domain, filled in from reference TRBV19 and TRBJ1-6, reads DGGITQSPKYLFRKEGQNVTLSCEQNLNHDAMYWYRQDPGQGLRLIYYSQIVNDFQKGDIAEGYSVSREKKESFPLTVTSAQKNPTAFYLCASSPPQGAASPLHFGNGTRLTVT.